The text below deals with one T cell receptor (beta chain). Anywhere from 1 to 8 samples came from each patient, spanning pretreatment and on-treatment. The entry originates in a study of PD-L1 blockade in urothelial cancer. Germline lookup yields CDR1 MNHNY and CDR2 SVGAGI (reference sequence). Deletions cut 6 bases from V and 5 bases from J, with 17 bases between. The CDR3 spans 15 residues. The method was immunoSEQ multiplex PCR; TCRdb's version includes in-frame clones alone and lacks a portion of them. The sample lists 45,000 to 65,000 clones, 84% occurring once. The chain joins TRBV6-6 to TRBJ1-5; D may be TRBD1 (6 bases). The receptor's source is a man aged 40-50 years with urothelial cancer. Specimen: PBMCs, collected around atezolizumab (anti-PD-L1) treatment. The CDR3 protein is CASRTGKLGDQPQHF. The DNA of the CDR3 is TGTGCCAGCAGAACAGGGAAATTAGGCGATCAGCCCCAGCATTTT.